Below, 21 T cell receptor beta chains from the same sample are listed, as sequenced in a study of technical replicates of blood from a few donors. The data were produced by immunoSEQ multiplex PCR, yet TCRdb's version contains in-frame clones alone and is incomplete. The table has around 72,000 clones, approximately 90% seen once. The material sequenced was PBMCs. The receptors derive from a human donor in good health. Some clones in this sample may be carry-over from other donors' samples.

This sequence joins TRBV4-2 and TRBJ2-1; 10 positions agree with TRBD2. Germline values: CDR1 LGHNA, CDR2 YNFKEQ. The CDR3 is 17 amino acids. Losses at the gene ends were 0 bases for V and 7 bases for J; bases not matched to a gene: 9. The CDR3 bases are TGTGCCAGCAGCCAAGATTTATCTAGCGGGGGAAATAATGAGCAGTTCTTC. Translating gives CASSQDLSSGGNNEQFF.

The chain recombines TRBV19 with TRBJ1-2; a possible D gene is TRBD1 (5 bases). The CDR3 spans 14 residues. Per germline, CDR1 LNHDA and CDR2 SQIVND (reference sequence). V lost 3 bases, J lost 5 bases, and 13 bases lay in between. This CDR3 reads CASSISTGDYGYTF. The CDR3 DNA reads as TGTGCCAGTAGTATTTCTACAGGTGATTATGGCTACACCTTC.

J is TRBJ1-6 and V is TRBV5-6, with D perhaps TRBD1 (6 bases). CDR3 length: 14 amino acids. V was cut by 4 bases and J by 7 bases, with 12 bases left in between. The V gene's germline CDR1 is SGHDT and CDR2 YYEEEE. The CDR3 loop is CASSLDRINSPLHF. CDR3 nucleotides: TGTGCCAGCAGCCTGGACAGAATCAATTCACCCCTCCACTTT.

V gene TRBV4-2 combines with J gene TRBJ2-2; 10 bases map to TRBD1. J gave up 5 bases and V 4 bases, and 4 bases lay outside the gene matches. Germline V gives CDR1 LGHNA, CDR2 YNFKEQ. CDR3 size: 15 residues. The CDR3 loop reads CASSLGQGDTGELFF. CDR3 DNA: TGTGCCAGCAGCCTCGGACAGGGGGATACCGGGGAGCTGTTTTTT.

The J gene is TRBJ1-1, the V gene TRBV7-2; D remains ambiguous. Germline assignment: CDR1 SGHTA and CDR2 FQGNSA. The CDR3 has 16 amino acids. V was clipped by 2 bases and J by 1 base, with 14 bases between them. The CDR3 DNA follows: TGTGCCAGCAGCTTACGATTGTACGGTGGGAACACTGAAGCTTTCTTT. It is translated as CASSLRLYGGNTEAFF.

The J gene is TRBJ1-3, the V gene TRBV10-3; D might be TRBD1 (6 bases). This CDR3 region has 13 residues. Germline loops: CDR1 ENHRY, CDR2 SYGVKD. Trimming took off 7 bases at V and 2 bases at J, with 9 bases between the two ends. The CDR3 DNA reads as TGTGCCATCACCACAGGGCCTGGAAACACCATATATTTT. Protein sequence: CAITTGPGNTIYF.

The V gene is TRBV13, the J gene TRBJ2-7; no clear D. Trimming pared 5 bases from V and 5 bases from J, leaving 16 bases between. This CDR3 is 14 amino acids long. Germline V gives CDR1 PRHDT, CDR2 FYEKMQ (reference sequence). DNA for the CDR3: TGTGCCAGCAGCCCCCTCGGTACCCGAGACGAGCAGTACTTC. As protein: CASSPLGTRDEQYF.

In its sample, this clone was seen a few times. The V and J genes are TRBV7-2 and TRBJ1-2; D perhaps matches TRBD1 (5 bases). V gave up 0 bases and J gave up 0 bases, with 8 bases separating them. CDR3 size: 15 residues. Germline lookup yields CDR1 SGHTA and CDR2 FQGNSA. DNA for the CDR3: TGTGCCAGCAGCTTAGCGTTAGGGGCTAACTATGGCTACACCTTC. Protein: CASSLALGANYGYTF.

V gene TRBV5-4 combines with J gene TRBJ1-2; perhaps TRBD1 as D (6 bases). The CDR3 has 14 residues. V was shortened by 3 bases and J by 5 bases, with 14 bases between the two germline ends. Germline lookup yields CDR1 SGHNT and CDR2 YYREEE (reference sequence). For the CDR3, the DNA is TGTGCCAGCAGCTCCCCGACAGGAGGATATGGCTACACCTTC. Encoded protein: CASSSPTGGYGYTF.

The rearrangement joins TRBV6-6 to TRBJ1-1, with D unresolved. The CDR3 extends over 14 amino acids. Germline V CDR1 and CDR2: MNHNY, SVGAGI (reference sequence). Between the trimmed V and J ends, which lost 5 bases and 6 bases, there was a span of 16 bases. This chain's CDR3 is CASSHGSLSPEAFF. For the CDR3, the DNA is TGTGCCAGCAGTCACGGGAGCCTCTCCCCTGAAGCTTTCTTT.

This chain connects TRBV27 to TRBJ2-2, with TRBD1 as a possible D gene (5 bases). CDR3 size: 14 residues. Germline lookup yields CDR1 MNHEY and CDR2 SMNVEV (reference sequence). The germline V and J ends were trimmed by 2 bases and 6 bases, with 10 bases remaining between them. CDR3: CASSLKGVAGELFF. DNA for the CDR3: TGTGCCAGCAGTTTAAAAGGGGTCGCCGGGGAGCTGTTTTTT.

This clone was recorded once. Compared with germline, one end of the junction differs, possibly owing to a read error. CDR3 protein: CASSSPEDSFNEQFF. For the CDR3, the DNA is TGTGCCAGCAGCTCCCCCGAAGACTCCTTCAATGAGCAGTTCTTC. The chain employs TRBV5-4 and TRBJ2-1; D is uncertain. The CDR3 spans 15 residues. Germline V CDR1 and CDR2: SGHNT, YYREEE (reference sequence).

The chain recombines TRBV29-1 with TRBJ2-1; D may be TRBD2 (7 bases). Germline V gene lookup returns CDR1 SQVTM and CDR2 ANQGSEA. V lost 6 bases and J 9 bases, leaving 24 bases between the germline ends. The CDR3 runs to 15 residues. DNA of the CDR3: TGCAGCGTGACCAGGATTCTTAGGGGGGGAGGTGAGCAGTTCTTC. It yields the protein CSVTRILRGGGEQFF.

The gene calls are TRBV7-2 and TRBJ1-6; maybe TRBD1 (6 bases). Germline V gene sequence: CDR1 SGHTA, CDR2 FQGNSA. The V end was cut by 3 bases, the J end by 7 bases, with 10 bases between. This CDR3 has 14 amino acids. CDR3 in amino acids: CASSFQGNNSPLHF. CDR3 nucleotides: TGTGCCAGCAGCTTTCAGGGGAACAATTCACCCCTCCACTTT.

The chain employs TRBV2 and TRBJ1-6; weak D call: TRBD1 (5 bases). The germline V gene encodes CDR1 SNHLY and CDR2 FYNNEI. The CDR3 is 13 residues long. V was pared by 8 bases and J by 10 bases, with 15 bases between. The CDR3 region is CASAGREKSPLHF. The CDR3 DNA sequence: TGTGCCAGCGCCGGCAGGGAAAAATCACCCCTCCACTTT. Together with reference TRBV2 and TRBJ1-6, the CDR3 gives the full variable domain: EPEVTQTPSHQVTQMGQEVILRCVPISNHLYFYWYRQILGQKVEFLVSFYNNEISEKSEIFDDQFSVERPDGSNFTLKIRSTKLEDSAMYFCASAGREKSPLHFGNGTRLTVT.

V usage is TRBV6-1 and J usage is TRBJ1-1; D gene unclear. This CDR3 comprises 13 residues. From germline, CDR1 is MNHNS and CDR2 SASEGT. Between the trimmed V and J ends, which lost 4 bases and 1 base, there was a span of 7 bases. The CDR3 DNA is TGTGCCAGCAGTGCTTACAGGAACACTGAAGCTTTCTTT. It translates to CASSAYRNTEAFF.

This sequence joins TRBV10-2 and TRBJ2-3; TRBD2 is a possible D gene (5 bases). V lost 9 bases and J 6 bases, leaving 13 bases between the germline ends. The CDR3 has 12 residues. From germline, CDR1 is WSHSY and CDR2 SAAADI. As DNA, the CDR3 is TGCGCCAGTTCCCCAAGAGGGGATACGCAGTATTTT. This translates into CASSPRGDTQYF.

The chain is built from TRBV7-2 and TRBJ2-1; no clear D gene. The CDR3 covers 13 residues. Trimming took off 1 base at V and 8 bases at J, with 9 bases between the two ends. Germline values: CDR1 SGHTA, CDR2 FQGNSA. This chain's CDR3 is CASSLGGRDEQFF. The CDR3 DNA is TGTGCCAGCAGCTTAGGCGGCCGGGATGAGCAGTTCTTC.

The V and J genes are TRBV2 and TRBJ2-7; 7 positions match TRBD2. CDR1 and CDR2 (germline): SNHLY, FYNNEI. The ends lost 6 bases at V and 6 bases at J; junction bases unmatched: 14. The CDR3 has 15 amino acids. The CDR3 nucleotides are TGTGCCAGCAGACCCAACCCGGGAGGAGGGAGCGAGCAGTACTTC. It is translated as CASRPNPGGGSEQYF.

As DNA, the CDR3 is TGTGCCATCAGTGAGGGGACTCCGGAGGAGCAGTACTTC. Translation: CAISEGTPEEQYF. The chain carries TRBV10-3 and TRBJ2-7, with D perhaps TRBD2 (6 bases). The CDR3 sequence is 13 residues long. V lost 2 bases and J 7 bases, leaving 12 bases between the germline ends. Germline loops: CDR1 ENHRY, CDR2 SYGVKD.

V and J are TRBV5-6 and TRBJ2-7, with D possibly matching TRBD2 (6 bases). Looked up from germline, CDR1 is SGHDT and CDR2 is YYEEEE. This CDR3 has 17 amino acids. V was trimmed by 1 base and J by 0 bases, leaving 17 bases between them. In DNA, the CDR3 is TGTGCCAGCAGCTTGACTTTTTCGGGAGCCGACTCCTACGAGCAGTACTTC. Translating it yields CASSLTFSGADSYEQYF.